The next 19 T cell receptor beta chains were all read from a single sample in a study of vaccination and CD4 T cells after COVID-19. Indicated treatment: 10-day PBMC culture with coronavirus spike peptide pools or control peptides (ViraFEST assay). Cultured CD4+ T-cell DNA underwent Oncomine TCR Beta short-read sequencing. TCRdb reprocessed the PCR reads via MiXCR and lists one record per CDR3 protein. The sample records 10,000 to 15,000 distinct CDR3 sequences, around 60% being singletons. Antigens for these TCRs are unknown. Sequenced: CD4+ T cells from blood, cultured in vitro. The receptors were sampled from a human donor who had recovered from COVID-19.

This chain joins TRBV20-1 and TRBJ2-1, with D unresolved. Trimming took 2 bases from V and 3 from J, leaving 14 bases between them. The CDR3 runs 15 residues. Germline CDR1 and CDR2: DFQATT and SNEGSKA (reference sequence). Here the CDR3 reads CSARPDPQGYNEQFF. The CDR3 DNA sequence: TGCAGTGCTAGACCGGACCCCCAAGGCTACAATGAGCAGTTCTTC.

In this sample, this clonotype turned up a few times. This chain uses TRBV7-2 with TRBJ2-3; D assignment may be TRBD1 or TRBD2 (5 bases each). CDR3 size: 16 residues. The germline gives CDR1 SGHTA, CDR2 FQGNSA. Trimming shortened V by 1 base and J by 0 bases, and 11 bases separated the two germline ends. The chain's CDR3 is CASSLGWGRSTDTQYF. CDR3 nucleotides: TGTGCCAGCAGCTTAGGTTGGGGACGGAGCACAGATACGCAGTATTTT.

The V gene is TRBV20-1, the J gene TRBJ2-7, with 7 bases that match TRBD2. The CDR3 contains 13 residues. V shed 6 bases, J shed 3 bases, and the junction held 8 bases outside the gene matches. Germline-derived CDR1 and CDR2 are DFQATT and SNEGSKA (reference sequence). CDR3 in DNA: TGCAGTGCCCAAGCGGGAACCTACTACGAGCAGTACTTC. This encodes CSAQAGTYYEQYF.

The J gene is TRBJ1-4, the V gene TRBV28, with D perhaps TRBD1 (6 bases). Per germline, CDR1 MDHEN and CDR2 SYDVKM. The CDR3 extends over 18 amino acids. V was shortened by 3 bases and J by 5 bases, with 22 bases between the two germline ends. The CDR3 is CASSFAGQKPGNNEKLFF. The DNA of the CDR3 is TGTGCCAGCAGTTTCGCCGGACAGAAACCTGGGAACAATGAAAAACTGTTTTTT.

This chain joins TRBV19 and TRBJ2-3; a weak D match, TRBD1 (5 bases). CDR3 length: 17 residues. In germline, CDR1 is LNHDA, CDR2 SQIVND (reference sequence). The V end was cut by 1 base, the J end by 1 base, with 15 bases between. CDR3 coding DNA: TGTGCCAGTAGTATAGCGGTAGGGGTTGAGGGCACAGATACGCAGTATTTT. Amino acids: CASSIAVGVEGTDTQYF.

In DNA form, the CDR3 reads TGTGCCAGCAGTTACTCTTTCTCTCGGGAGCTCCGCGAGCAGTACTTC. This encodes CASSYSFSRELREQYF. V is TRBV6-2 or TRBV6-3 and J is TRBJ2-7; possible D gene TRBD2, 6 bases. This CDR3 has 16 amino acids. CDR1 MNHEY and CDR2 SVGEGT come from the germline V gene. Trimming removed 0 bases from V and 6 bases from J, with 18 bases in between.

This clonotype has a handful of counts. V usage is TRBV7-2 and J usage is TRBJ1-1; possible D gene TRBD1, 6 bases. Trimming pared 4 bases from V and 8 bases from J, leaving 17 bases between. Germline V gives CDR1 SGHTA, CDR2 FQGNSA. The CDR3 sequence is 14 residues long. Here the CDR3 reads CASSSAGAAREAFF. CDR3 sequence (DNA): TGTGCCAGCAGCTCGGCGGGGGCCGCGAGGGAAGCTTTCTTT. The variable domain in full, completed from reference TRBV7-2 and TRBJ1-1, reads GAGVSQSPSNKVTEKGKDVELRCDPISGHTALYWYRQSLGQGLEFLIYFQGNSAPDKSGLPSDRFSAERTGGSVSTLTIQRTQQEDSAVYLCASSSAGAAREAFFGQGTRLTVV.

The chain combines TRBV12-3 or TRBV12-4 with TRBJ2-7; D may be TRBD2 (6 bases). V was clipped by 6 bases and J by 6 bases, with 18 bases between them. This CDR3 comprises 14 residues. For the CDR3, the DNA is TGTGCCAGCAGCCCGGTAGGGAGGTCTCTCGAGCAGTACTTC. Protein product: CASSPVGRSLEQYF.

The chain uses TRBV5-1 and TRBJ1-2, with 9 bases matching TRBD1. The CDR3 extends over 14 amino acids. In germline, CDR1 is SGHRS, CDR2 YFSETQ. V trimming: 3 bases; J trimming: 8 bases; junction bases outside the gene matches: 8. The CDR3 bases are TGCGCCAGCAGCTCCGGGACAGGGATGAGAGGCTACACCTTC. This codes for CASSSGTGMRGYTF.

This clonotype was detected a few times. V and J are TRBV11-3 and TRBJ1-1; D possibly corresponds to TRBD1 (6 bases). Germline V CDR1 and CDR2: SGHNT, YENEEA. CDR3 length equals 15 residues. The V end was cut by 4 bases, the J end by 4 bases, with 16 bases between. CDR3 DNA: TGTGCCAGCAGCTATTACAGGGCGGGGGGCACTGAAGCTTTCTTT. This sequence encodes CASSYYRAGGTEAFF.

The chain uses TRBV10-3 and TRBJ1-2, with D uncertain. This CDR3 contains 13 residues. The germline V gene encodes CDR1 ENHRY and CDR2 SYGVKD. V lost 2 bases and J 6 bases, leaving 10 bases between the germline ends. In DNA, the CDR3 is TGTGCCATCAGTGAGAATTTTGGTAATGGCTACACCTTC. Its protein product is CAISENFGNGYTF.

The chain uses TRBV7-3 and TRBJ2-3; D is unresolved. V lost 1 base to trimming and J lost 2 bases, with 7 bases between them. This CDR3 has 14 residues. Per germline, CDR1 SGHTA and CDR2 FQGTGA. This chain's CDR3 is CASSLIGSTDTQYF. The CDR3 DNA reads TGTGCCAGCAGCTTAATCGGCTCCACAGATACGCAGTATTTT.

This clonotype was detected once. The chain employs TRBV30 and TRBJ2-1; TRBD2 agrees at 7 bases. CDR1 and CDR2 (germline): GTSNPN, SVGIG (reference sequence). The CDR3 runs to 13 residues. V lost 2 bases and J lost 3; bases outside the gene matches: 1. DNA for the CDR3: TGTGCCTGGAGTAGCGGGGTCTACAATGAGCAGTTCTTC. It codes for CAWSSGVYNEQFF.

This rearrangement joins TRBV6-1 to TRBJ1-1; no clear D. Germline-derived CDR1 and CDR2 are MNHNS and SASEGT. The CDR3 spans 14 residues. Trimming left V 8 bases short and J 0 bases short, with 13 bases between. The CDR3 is CASFSRDLNTEAFF. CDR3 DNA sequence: TGTGCCAGCTTCTCCCGCGATCTGAACACTGAAGCTTTCTTT.

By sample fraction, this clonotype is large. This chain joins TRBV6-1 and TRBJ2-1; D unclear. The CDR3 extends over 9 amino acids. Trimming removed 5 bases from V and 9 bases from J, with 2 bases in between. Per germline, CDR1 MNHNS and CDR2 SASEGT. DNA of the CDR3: TGTGCCAGCAGTCCTGAGCAGTTCTTC. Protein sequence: CASSPEQFF.

CDR3 residues: CASSLHPGQGSYGYTF. CDR3 nucleotides: TGTGCCAGCAGCTTACACCCGGGACAGGGAAGCTATGGCTACACCTTC. The chain combines TRBV11-3 with TRBJ1-2; 9 bases match TRBD1. J lost 4 bases, V lost 2 bases, and 8 bases had no gene match. The germline V gene has CDR1 SGHNT and CDR2 YENEEA. The CDR3 contains 16 residues. The whole variable domain, remainder taken from reference TRBV11-3 and TRBJ1-2, is EAGVVQSPRYKIIEKKQPVAFWCNPISGHNTLYWYLQNLGQGPELLIRYENEEAVDDSQLPKDRFSAERLKGVDSTLKIQPAELGDSAVYLCASSLHPGQGSYGYTFGSGTRLTVV.

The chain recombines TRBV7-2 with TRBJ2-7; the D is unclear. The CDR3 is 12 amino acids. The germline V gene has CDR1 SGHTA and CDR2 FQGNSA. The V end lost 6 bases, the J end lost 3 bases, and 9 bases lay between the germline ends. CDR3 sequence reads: CASSATYYEQYF. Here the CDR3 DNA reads TGTGCCAGCAGTGCCACCTACTACGAGCAGTACTTC.

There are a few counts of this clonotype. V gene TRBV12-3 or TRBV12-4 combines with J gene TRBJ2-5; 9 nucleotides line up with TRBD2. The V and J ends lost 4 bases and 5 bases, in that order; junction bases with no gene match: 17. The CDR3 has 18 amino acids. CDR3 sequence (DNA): TGTGCCAGCAGTTCCGCCCAGACTAGCGGTTTAGCAGGGGAGACCCAGTACTTC. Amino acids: CASSSAQTSGLAGETQYF.

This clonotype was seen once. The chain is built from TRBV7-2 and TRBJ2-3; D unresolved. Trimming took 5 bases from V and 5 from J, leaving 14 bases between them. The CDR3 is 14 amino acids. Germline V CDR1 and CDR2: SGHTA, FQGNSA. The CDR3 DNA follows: TGTGCCAGCAGCCCCCGCCGGTCCGGAGATACGCAGTATTTT. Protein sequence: CASSPRRSGDTQYF.